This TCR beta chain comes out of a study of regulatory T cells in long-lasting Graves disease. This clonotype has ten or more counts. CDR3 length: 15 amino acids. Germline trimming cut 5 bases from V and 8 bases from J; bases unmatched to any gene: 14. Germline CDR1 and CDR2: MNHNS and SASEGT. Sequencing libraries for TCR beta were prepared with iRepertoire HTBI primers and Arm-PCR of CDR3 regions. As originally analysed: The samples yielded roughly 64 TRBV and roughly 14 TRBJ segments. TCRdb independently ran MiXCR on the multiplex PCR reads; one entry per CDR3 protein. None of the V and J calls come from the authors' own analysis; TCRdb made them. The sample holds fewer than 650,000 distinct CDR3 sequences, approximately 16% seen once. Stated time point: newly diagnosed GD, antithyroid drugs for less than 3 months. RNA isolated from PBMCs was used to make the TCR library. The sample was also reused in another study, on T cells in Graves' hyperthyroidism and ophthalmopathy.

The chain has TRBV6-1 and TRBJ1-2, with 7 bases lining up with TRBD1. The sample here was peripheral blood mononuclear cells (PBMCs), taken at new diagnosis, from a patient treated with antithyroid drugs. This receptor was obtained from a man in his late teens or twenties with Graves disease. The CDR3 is CASSPSRDSAQGYTF. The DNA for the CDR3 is TGTGCCAGCAGTCCTTCCCGGGACAGCGCACAAGGCTACACCTTC.